This T cell receptor beta chain is drawn from a study of OX40 agonist ivuxolimab in advanced cancers. Study-wide results and caveats: There were also nonresponders showing low normalized T-cell clonal expansion. Clonal expansion from baseline to week 6 occurred in both CD4+ and CD8+ T cells.

V was clipped by 5 bases and J by 2 bases, with 6 bases between them. Germline V gives CDR1 SGHNT, CDR2 YENEEA. The CDR3 contains 12 residues. About this clone itself: The antigen is undetermined.

Clones were read by immunoSEQ multiplex PCR, and TCRdb kept only the in-frame ones, dropping some. The sample lists roughly 70,000 clones; almost 85% were seen once. The TCR was taken from an adult with an advanced solid tumor such as melanoma, head and neck, liver or kidney cancer. V usage is TRBV11-3 and J usage is TRBJ1-1, with D unclear. The sequencing here drew on CD4+ or CD8+ T cells sorted from blood, taken in a trial of the OX40 agonist ivuxolimab. Here the CDR3 DNA reads TGTGCCAGCAGCCCCAGTAACACTGAAGCTTTCTTT. This sequence encodes CASSPSNTEAFF.